This T cell receptor beta chain came from a study of blood T cell repertoires in COVID-19. The germline V gene has CDR1 SGHKS and CDR2 YYEKEE (reference sequence). V gave up 4 bases and J gave up 1 base, with 12 bases separating them. The CDR3 runs to 16 residues. Generated by immunoSEQ multiplex PCR, the TCRdb table keeps only in-frame clones and is missing some. The sample lists about 240,000 clones, about 82% seen once, with more than 4.5% in the top ten. The chain has TRBV5-5 and TRBJ1-6; D is perhaps TRBD1 (6 bases). The clonotype was recovered from a man aged 50-59 years with COVID-19, enrolled during active disease. Sequencing was done on a sample of peripheral blood. CDR3 bases: TGTGCCAGCAGCCTCAGAGGGGGTTCCTATAATTCACCCCTCCACTTT. The encoded protein is CASSLRGGSYNSPLHF.